This TCR beta chain was found in a study of shared clonotypes between healthy human individuals. Measured with immunoSEQ multiplex PCR; TCRdb has only the in-frame clones, and not every one. The table shows just under 350,000 clones, with more than 60% occurring only once. Trimming took 2 bases from V and 8 from J, leaving 18 bases between them. CDR3 size: 15 residues. Looked up from germline, CDR1 is SGHNT and CDR2 is YENEEA. The sequencing sample was made of memory CD4+ T cells sorted from blood. Stated subset: CD45RA-negative fraction. J is TRBJ1-2 and V is TRBV11-3, with D uncertain. The receptor comes from a man aged 25-45 years in good health. The CDR3 DNA sequence: TGTGCCAGCAGCTTATTGGGCGTTCAGTATTGGGGCTACACCTTC. The encoded protein is CASSLLGVQYWGYTF.